The rows below give T cell receptor beta chains drawn from one sample of a study of glioma-infiltrating T cells after dendritic cell vaccination. Data came from immunoSEQ multiplex PCR; TCRdb stores just in-frame clones and leaves some out. Altogether some 60,000 clones are present, roughly four fifths being singletons, with the ten largest covering 15% to 19%. The sequenced sample was blood, obtained after dendritic cell vaccination. Every receptor here comes from a human donor with glioblastoma. CDR3s leave out the opening cysteine and the closing phenylalanine or tryptophan. A D gene is named only where the DNA matches it firmly. Clone size is not always given. Where it is, it says once, few, many or a class for expanded clones.

V gene	J gene	D gene	clone size	CDR3 protein
TRBV6-5	TRBJ1-2	TRBD1	.	ASRTGSGYT
TRBV20-1	TRBJ1-1	.	once	SASRDTEAF
TRBV7-3	TRBJ2-3	TRBD2	once	ASSSTSGTTDTQY
TRBV7-9	TRBJ1-2	TRBD1	.	ASSSARDRPGGGYGYT
TRBV4-3	TRBJ2-7	.	once	ASSQDWGGREQY
TRBV7-3	TRBJ1-1	.	.	ASSLGAVNTEAF
TRBV21-1	TRBJ1-6	.	.	ASRLQGYNSPLH
TRBV4-1	TRBJ1-6	.	.	ASSQGRMQQTVSPLH
TRBV4-2	TRBJ2-5	.	.	ASSESLVRGSGETQY
TRBV19	TRBJ2-6	TRBD1	few	ASTLGRTGERGSGANVLT
TRBV30	TRBJ1-4	.	once	AWSDRQSTNEKLF
TRBV5-1	TRBJ2-7	TRBD1	few	ASSGDRDSYEQY
TRBV25-1	TRBJ1-2	.	.	ASSEFRGEGYGYT
TRBV19	TRBJ1-5	TRBD1	.	ASSIIGRTGGANQPQH
TRBV15	TRBJ2-7	TRBD1	.	ATGQGARAYEQY
TRBV5-4	TRBJ1-1	TRBD1	.	ASSPRPGTDRAF
TRBV6-5	TRBJ2-5	.	.	ASRLLETQY
TRBV10-3	TRBJ1-2	.	.	AIRDWTDRTNYGYT
TRBV7-8	TRBJ2-6	TRBD2	.	ASRLPLREGGANVLT
TRBV10-3	TRBJ2-7	.	.	AISALDSSYEQY
TRBV7-3	TRBJ1-2	TRBD1	.	ASSYDRGRGNGYT
TRBV4-1	TRBJ1-5	TRBD1	.	ASSGRQGINQPQH
TRBV7-8	TRBJ2-5	.	.	ASSDKRTLETQY
TRBV6-1	TRBJ1-5	.	.	ASSEGVDQPQH
TRBV19	TRBJ1-2	.	.	ASKRAPNYGYT
TRBV7-2	TRBJ2-1	.	.	ASSPGNEQF
TRBV29-1	.	.	.	SVNGAGRYEQY
TRBV11-2	TRBJ2-7	.	.	ASSLDSHYEQY
TRBV5-1	TRBJ1-4	.	.	ASRQDATNEKLF
TRBV5-1	TRBJ1-3	.	once	ASSLATGGTGNTIY
TRBV5-6	TRBJ1-5	.	.	ASSLGQFNQPQH
TRBV5-1	TRBJ2-7	TRBD2	once	ASSPRTSGGPSSYEQY
TRBV11-3	TRBJ1-6	TRBD1	.	ASSSYGTVSPLH
TRBV30	TRBJ2-7	.	.	AWRRTSLGEQY
TRBV18	TRBJ1-2	.	.	ASSPPKGRGYGYT
TRBV7-2	TRBJ2-1	.	few	ASSETPSYNEQF
TRBV10-3	TRBJ2-3	.	.	AISWARDTDTQY
TRBV28	TRBJ1-2	.	once	ASSLVQEIGDYGYT
TRBV4-1	TRBJ1-3	.	.	ASSQERRVSGNTIY